This T cell receptor beta chain comes out of a study of cytomegalovirus exposure and HLA in healthy donors. Regarding the study as a whole: Further analysis was carried out later, and it showed several of the most significant clusters appearing linked to common viral pathogens.

Germline CDR1 reads SGHAT; CDR2 reads FQNNGV. This CDR3 is 15 amino acids long. V lost 3 bases to trimming and J lost 0 bases, with 9 bases between them. Both 60 Vbeta primers and 13 Jbeta primers went into the PCR. In the study's own analysis: Approximately 80 million unique TCR beta chains, 9.5 million to 11 million of them shared, were counted by a later analysis. Assay: immunoSEQ multiplex PCR; the TCRdb copy retains only in-frame clones and omits some. From that table come the V and J calls and clone size; the DNA was used to work out D and trimming. The table records approximately 100,000 clones, around 83% of them present only once. To note about this clone: Its target is unknown.

What was sequenced was PBMCs. The clonotype originates from a man under 40 in good health and CMV-seronegative. The chain links TRBV11-2 to TRBJ1-3; D is undetermined. CDR3 amino acids: CASSFPGSSGNTIYF. The CDR3, as DNA: TGTGCCAGCAGCTTTCCCGGGAGCTCTGGAAACACCATATATTTT.